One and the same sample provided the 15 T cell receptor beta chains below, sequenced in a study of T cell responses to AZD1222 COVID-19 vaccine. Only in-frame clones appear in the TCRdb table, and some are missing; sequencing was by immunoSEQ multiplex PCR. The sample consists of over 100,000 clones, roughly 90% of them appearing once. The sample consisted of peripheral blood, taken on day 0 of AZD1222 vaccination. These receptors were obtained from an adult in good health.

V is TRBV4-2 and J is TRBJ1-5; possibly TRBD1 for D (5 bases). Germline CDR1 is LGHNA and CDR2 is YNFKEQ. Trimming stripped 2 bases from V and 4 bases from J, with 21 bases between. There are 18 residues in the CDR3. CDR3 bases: TGTGCCAGCAGCCAAACTCTGGCGGGGGGGGTCGGGAATCAGCCCCAGCATTTT. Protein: CASSQTLAGGVGNQPQHF.

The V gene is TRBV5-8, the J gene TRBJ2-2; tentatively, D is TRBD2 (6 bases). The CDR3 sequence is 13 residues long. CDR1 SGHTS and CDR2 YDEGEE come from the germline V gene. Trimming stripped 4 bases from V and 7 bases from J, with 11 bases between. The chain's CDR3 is CASSRERYGELFF. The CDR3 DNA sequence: TGTGCCAGCAGCCGGGAGAGATACGGGGAGCTGTTTTTT.

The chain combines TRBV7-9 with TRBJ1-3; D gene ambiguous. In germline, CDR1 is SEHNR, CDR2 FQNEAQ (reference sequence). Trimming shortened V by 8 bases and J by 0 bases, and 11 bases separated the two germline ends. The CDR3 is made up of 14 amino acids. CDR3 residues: CASVRGSSGNTIYF. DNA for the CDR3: TGTGCCAGCGTCCGGGGTTCCTCTGGAAACACCATATATTTT.

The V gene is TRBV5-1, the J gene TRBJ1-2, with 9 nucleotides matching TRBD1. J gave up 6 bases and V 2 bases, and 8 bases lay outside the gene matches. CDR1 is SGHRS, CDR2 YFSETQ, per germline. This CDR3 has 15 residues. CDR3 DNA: TGCGCCAGCAGCTTTAACAGGGGGCGTTTCGATGGCTACACCTTC. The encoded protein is CASSFNRGRFDGYTF.

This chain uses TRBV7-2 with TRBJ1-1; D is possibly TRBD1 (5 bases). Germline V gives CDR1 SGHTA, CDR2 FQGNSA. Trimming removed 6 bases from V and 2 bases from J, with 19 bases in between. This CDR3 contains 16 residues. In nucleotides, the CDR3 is TGTGCCAGCAGATCTAGGCAGGGCGAGGGTAACACTGAAGCTTTCTTT. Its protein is CASRSRQGEGNTEAFF. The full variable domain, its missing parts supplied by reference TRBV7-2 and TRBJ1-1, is GAGVSQSPSNKVTEKGKDVELRCDPISGHTALYWYRQSLGQGLEFLIYFQGNSAPDKSGLPSDRFSAERTGGSVSTLTIQRTQQEDSAVYLCASRSRQGEGNTEAFFGQGTRLTVV.

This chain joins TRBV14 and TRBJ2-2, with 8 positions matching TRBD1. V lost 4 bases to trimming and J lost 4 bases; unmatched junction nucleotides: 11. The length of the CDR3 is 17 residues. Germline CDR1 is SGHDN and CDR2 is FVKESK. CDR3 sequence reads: CASSLRTGLLTTGELFF. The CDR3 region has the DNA TGTGCCAGCAGCCTTCGGACAGGGCTTTTAACCACCGGGGAGCTGTTTTTT. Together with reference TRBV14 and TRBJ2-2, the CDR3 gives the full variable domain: EAGVTQFPSHSVIEKGQTVTLRCDPISGHDNLYWYRRVMGKEIKFLLHFVKESKQDESGMPNNRFLAERTGGTYSTLKVQPAELEDSGVYFCASSLRTGLLTTGELFFGEGSRLTVL.

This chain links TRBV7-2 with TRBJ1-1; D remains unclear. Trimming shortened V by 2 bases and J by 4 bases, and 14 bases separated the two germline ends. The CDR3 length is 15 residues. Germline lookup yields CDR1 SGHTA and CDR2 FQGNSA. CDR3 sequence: CASSLPASLGTEAFF. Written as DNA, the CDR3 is TGTGCCAGCAGCTTACCAGCTTCTCTAGGCACTGAAGCTTTCTTT.

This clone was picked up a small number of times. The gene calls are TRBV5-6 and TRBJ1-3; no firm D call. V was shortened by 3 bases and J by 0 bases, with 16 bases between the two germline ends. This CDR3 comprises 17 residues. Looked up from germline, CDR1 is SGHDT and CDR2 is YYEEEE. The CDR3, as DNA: TGTGCCAGCAGCTCCTTCGCTGCAGGATTCTCTGGAAACACCATATATTTT. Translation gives CASSSFAAGFSGNTIYF.

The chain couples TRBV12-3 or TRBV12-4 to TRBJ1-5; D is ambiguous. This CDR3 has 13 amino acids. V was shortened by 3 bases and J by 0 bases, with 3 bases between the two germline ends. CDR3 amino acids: CASSFDSNQPQHF. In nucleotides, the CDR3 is TGTGCCAGCAGTTTTGATAGCAATCAGCCCCAGCATTTT.

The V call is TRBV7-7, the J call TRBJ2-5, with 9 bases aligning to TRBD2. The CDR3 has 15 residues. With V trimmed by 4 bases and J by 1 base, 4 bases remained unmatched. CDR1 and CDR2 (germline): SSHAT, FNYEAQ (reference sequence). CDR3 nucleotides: TGTGCCAGCAGCTCGGGAGCGGGGGGCCAAGAGACCCAGTACTTC. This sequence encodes CASSSGAGGQETQYF.

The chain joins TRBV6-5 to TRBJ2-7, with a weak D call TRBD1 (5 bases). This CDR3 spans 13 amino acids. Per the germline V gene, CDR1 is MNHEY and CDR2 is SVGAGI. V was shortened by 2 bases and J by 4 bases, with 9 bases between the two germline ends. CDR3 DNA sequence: TGTGCCAGCAGTTACGACAGCAGGTACGAGCAGTACTTC. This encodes CASSYDSRYEQYF.

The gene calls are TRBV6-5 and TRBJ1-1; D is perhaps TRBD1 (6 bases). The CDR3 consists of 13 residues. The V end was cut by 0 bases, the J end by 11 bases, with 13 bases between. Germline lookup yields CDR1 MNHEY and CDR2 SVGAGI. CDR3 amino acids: CASSYSSGGYAFF. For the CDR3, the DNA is TGTGCCAGCAGTTACTCGAGTGGGGGCTATGCTTTCTTT.

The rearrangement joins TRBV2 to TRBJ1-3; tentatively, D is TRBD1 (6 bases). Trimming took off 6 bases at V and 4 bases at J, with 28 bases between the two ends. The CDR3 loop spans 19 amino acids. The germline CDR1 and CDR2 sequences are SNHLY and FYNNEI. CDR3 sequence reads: CASRETVGGVEVNGNTIYF. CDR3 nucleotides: TGTGCCAGCAGGGAAACCGTAGGGGGGGTAGAAGTTAACGGAAACACCATATATTTT.

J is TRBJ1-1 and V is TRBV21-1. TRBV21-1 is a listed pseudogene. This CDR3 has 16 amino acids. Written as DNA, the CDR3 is TGTGCCAGCAGCAAAGTTATTGGGGGGCGCGGCACTGAAGCTTTCTTT. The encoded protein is CASSKVIGGRGTEAFF.

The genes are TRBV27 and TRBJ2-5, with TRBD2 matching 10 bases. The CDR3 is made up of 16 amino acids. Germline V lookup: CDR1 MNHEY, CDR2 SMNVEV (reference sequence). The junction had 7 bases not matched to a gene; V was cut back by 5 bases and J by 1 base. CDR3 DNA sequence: TGTGCCAGCAGTATAAAGCGGGGGGGCCCCCAAGAGACCCAGTACTTC. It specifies CASSIKRGGPQETQYF.